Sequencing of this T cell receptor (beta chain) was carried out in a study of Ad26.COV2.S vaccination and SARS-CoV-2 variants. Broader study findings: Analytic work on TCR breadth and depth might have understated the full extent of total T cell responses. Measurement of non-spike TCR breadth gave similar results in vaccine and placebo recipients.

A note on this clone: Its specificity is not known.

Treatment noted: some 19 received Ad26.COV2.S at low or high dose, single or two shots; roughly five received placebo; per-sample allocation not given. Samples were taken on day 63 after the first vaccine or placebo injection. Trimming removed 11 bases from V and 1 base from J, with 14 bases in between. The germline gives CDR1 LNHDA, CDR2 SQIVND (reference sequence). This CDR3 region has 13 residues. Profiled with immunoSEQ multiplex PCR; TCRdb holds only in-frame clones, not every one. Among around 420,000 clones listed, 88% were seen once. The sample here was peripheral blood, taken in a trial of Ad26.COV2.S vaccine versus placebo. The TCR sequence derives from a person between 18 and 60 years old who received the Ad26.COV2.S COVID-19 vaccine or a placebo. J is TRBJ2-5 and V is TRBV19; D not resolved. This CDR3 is CASSPGIQETQYF. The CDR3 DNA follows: TGTGCCTCCTCCCCGGGTATCCAAGAGACCCAGTACTTC.